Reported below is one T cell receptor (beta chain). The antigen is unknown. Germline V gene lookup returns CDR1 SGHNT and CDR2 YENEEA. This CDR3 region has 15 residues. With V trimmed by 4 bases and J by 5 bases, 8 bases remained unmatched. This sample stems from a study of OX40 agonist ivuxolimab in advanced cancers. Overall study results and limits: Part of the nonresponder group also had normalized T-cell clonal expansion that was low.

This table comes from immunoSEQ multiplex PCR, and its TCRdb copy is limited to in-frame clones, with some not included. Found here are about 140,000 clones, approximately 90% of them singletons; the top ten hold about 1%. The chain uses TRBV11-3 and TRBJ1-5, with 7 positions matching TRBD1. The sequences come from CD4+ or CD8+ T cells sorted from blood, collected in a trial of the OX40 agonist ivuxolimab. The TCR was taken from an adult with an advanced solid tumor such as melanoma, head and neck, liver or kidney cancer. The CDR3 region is CASSSEQGKHQPQHF. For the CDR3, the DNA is TGTGCCAGCAGCTCCGAACAGGGGAAACATCAGCCCCAGCATTTT.